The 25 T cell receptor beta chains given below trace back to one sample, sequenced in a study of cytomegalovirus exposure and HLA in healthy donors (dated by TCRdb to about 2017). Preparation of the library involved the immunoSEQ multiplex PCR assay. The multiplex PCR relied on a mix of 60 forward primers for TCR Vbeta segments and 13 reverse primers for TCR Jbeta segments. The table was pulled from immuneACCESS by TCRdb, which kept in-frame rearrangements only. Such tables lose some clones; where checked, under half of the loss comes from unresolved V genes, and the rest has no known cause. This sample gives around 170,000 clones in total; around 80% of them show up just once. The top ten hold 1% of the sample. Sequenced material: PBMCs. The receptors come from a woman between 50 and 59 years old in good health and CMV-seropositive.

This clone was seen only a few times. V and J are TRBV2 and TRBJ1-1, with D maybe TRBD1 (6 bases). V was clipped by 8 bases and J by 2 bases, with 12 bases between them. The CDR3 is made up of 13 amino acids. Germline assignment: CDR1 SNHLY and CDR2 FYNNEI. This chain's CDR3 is CASGQQGNTEAFF. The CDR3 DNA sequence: TGTGCCAGCGGTCAACAGGGAAACACTGAAGCTTTCTTT. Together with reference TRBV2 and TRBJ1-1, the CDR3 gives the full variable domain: EPEVTQTPSHQVTQMGQEVILRCVPISNHLYFYWYRQILGQKVEFLVSFYNNEISEKSEIFDDQFSVERPDGSNFTLKIRSTKLEDSAMYFCASGQQGNTEAFFGQGTRLTVV.

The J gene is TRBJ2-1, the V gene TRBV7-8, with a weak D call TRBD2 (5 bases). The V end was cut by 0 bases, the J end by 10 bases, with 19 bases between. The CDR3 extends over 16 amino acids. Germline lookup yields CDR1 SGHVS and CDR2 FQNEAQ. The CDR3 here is CASSLAQRGYGNEQFF. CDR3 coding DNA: TGTGCCAGCAGCTTAGCGCAGAGAGGGTATGGCAACGAGCAGTTCTTC.

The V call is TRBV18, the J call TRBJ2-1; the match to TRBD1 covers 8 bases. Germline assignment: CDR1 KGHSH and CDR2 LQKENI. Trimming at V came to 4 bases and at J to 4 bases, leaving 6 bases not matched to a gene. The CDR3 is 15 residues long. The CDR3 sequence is CASSLGQGRYNEQFF. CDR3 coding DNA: TGTGCCAGCTCACTAGGACAGGGTCGATACAATGAGCAGTTCTTC.

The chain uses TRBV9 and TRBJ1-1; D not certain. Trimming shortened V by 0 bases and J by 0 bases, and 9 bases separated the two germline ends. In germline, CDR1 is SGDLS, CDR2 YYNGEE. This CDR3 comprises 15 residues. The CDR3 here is CASSVVSILNTEAFF. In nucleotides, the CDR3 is TGTGCCAGCAGCGTAGTGAGCATCTTGAACACTGAAGCTTTCTTT. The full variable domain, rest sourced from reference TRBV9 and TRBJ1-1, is DSGVTQTPKHLITATGQRVTLRCSPRSGDLSVYWYQQSLDQGLQFLIQYYNGEERAKGNILERFSAQQFPDLHSELNLSSLELGDSALYFCASSVVSILNTEAFFGQGTRLTVV.

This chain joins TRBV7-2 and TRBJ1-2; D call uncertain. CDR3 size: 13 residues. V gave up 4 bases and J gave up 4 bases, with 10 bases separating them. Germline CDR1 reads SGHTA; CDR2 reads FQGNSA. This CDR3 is CASSSGEGYGYTF. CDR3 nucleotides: TGTGCCAGCAGCTCTGGCGAGGGCTATGGCTACACCTTC. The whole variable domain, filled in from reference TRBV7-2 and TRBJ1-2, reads GAGVSQSPSNKVTEKGKDVELRCDPISGHTALYWYRQSLGQGLEFLIYFQGNSAPDKSGLPSDRFSAERTGGSVSTLTIQRTQQEDSAVYLCASSSGEGYGYTFGSGTRLTVV.

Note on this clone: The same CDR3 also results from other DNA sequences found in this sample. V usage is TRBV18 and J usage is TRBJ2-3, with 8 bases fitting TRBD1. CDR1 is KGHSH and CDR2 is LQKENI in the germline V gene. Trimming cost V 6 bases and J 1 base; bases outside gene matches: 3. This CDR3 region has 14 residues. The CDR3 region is CASSPGQGTDTQYF. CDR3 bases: TGTGCCAGCTCTCCGGGACAGGGCACAGATACGCAGTATTTT.

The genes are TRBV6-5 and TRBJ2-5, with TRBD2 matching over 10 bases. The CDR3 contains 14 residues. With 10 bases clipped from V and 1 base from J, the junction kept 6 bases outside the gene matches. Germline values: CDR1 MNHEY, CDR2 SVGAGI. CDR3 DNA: TGTGCCACCGGAGCGGGGGGGGTCCAAGAGACCCAGTACTTC. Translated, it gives CATGAGGVQETQYF.

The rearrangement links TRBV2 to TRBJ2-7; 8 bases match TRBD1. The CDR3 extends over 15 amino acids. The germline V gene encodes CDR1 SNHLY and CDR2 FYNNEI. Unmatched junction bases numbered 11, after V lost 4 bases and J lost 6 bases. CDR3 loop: CASSGRRRTGPEQYF. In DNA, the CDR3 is TGTGCCAGCAGTGGTCGGAGAAGGACAGGGCCCGAGCAGTACTTC.

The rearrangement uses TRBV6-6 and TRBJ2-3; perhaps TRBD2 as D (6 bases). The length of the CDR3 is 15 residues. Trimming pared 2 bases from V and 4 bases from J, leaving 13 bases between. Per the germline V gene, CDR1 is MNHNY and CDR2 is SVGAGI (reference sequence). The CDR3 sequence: CASSYDGRSPDTQYF. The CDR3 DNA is TGTGCCAGCAGTTACGATGGGAGGAGCCCAGATACGCAGTATTTT.

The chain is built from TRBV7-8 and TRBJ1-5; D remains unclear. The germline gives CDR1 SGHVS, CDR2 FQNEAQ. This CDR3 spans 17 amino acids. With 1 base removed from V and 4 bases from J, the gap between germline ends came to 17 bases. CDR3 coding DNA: TGTGCCAGCAGCTTAGAGGGAGGAGGACGCCCGAATCAGCCCCAGCATTTT. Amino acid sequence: CASSLEGGGRPNQPQHF.

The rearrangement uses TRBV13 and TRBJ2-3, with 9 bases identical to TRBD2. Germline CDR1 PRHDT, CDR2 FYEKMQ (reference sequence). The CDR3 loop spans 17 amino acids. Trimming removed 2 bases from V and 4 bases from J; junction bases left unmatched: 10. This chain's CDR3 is CASSLFLAGVGADTQYF. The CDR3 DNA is TGTGCCAGCAGCTTATTCTTAGCGGGAGTGGGGGCAGATACGCAGTATTTT.

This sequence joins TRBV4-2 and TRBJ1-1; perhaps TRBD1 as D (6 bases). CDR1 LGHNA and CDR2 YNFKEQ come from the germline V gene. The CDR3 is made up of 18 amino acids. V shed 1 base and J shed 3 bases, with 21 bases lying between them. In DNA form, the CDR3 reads TGTGCCAGCAGCCAAGGGAGCCGGGACATACTTGGGGACACTGAAGCTTTCTTT. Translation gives CASSQGSRDILGDTEAFF.

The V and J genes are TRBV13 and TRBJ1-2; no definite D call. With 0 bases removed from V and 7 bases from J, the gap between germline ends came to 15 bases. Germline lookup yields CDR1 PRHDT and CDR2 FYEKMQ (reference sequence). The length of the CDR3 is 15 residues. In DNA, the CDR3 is TGTGCCAGCAGCTTAGGGGGAGCTACCCAAGGTGGCTACACCTTC. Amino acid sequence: CASSLGGATQGGYTF.

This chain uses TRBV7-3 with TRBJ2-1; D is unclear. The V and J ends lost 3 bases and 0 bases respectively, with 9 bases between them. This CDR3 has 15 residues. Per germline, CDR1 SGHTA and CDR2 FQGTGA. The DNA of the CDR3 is TGTGCCAGCAGCTTCTCGACTGCCTCCTACAATGAGCAGTTCTTC. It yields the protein CASSFSTASYNEQFF.

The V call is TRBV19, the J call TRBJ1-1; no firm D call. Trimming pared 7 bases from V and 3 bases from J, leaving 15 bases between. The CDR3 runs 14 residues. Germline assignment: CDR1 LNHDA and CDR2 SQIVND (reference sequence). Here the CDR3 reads CASMGSRIYTEAFF. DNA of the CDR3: TGTGCCAGTATGGGCAGCAGAATTTACACTGAAGCTTTCTTT.

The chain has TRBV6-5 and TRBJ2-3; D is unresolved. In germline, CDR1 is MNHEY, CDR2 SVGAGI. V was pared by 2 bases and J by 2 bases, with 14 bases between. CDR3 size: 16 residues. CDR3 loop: CASSYDPGNLTDTQYF. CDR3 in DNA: TGTGCCAGCAGTTACGACCCAGGCAACCTCACAGATACGCAGTATTTT.

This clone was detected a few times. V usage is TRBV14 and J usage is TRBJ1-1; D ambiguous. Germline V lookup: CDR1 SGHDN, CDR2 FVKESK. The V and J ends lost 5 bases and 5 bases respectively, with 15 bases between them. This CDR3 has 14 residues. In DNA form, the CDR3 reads TGTGCCAGCAGCTCCCGGGCCGGGAGGACTGAAGCTTTCTTT. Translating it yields CASSSRAGRTEAFF.

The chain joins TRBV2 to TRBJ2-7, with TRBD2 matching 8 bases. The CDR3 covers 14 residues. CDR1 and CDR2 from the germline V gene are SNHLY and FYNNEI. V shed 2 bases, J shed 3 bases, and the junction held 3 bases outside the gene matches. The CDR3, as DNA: TGTGCCAGCAGTGAAAGCGGGGGAAGCTACGAGCAGTACTTC. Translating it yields CASSESGGSYEQYF.

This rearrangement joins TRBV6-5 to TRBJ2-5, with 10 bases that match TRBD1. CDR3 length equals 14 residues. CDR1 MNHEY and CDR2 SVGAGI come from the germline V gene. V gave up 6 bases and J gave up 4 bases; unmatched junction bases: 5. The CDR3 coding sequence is TGTGCCAGCAGAAGGGACAGGGGCCGAGAGACCCAGTACTTC. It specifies CASRRDRGRETQYF.

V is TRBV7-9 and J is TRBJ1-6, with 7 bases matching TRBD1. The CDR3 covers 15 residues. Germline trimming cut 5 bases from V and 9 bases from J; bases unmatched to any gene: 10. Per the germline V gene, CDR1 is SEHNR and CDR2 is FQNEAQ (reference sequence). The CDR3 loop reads CASSPEDRAVSPLHF. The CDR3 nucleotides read TGTGCCAGCAGCCCCGAAGACAGGGCGGTTTCACCCCTCCACTTT. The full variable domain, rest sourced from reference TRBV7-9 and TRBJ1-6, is DTGVSQNPRHKITKRGQNVTFRCDPISEHNRLYWYRQTLGQGPEFLTYFQNEAQLEKSRLLSDRFSAERPKGSFSTLEIQRTEQGDSAMYLCASSPEDRAVSPLHFGNGTRLTVT.

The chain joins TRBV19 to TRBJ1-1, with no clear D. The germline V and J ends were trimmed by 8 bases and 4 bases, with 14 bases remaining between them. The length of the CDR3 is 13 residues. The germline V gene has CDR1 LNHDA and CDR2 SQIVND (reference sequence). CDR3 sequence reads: CASAQSRGTEAFF. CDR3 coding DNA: TGTGCCAGTGCCCAGAGCCGAGGCACTGAAGCTTTCTTT.

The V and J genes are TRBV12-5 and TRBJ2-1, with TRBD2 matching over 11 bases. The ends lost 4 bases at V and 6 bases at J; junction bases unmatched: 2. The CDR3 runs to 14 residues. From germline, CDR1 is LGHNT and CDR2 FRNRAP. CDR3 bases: TGTGCTAGTGGTTCAGGGACTAGCGGCAATGAGCAGTTCTTC. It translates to CASGSGTSGNEQFF. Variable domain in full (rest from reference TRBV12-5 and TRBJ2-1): DARVTQTPRHKVTEMGQEVTMRCQPILGHNTVFWYRQTMMQGLELLAYFRNRAPLDDSGMPKDRFSAEMPDATLATLKIQPSEPRDSAVYFCASGSGTSGNEQFFGPGTRLTVL.

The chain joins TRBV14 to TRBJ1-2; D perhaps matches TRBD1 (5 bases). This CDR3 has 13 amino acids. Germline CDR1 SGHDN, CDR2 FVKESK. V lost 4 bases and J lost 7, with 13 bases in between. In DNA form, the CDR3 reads TGTGCCAGCAGCCCAGGCAGGGCTCGTGGCTACACCTTC. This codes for CASSPGRARGYTF.

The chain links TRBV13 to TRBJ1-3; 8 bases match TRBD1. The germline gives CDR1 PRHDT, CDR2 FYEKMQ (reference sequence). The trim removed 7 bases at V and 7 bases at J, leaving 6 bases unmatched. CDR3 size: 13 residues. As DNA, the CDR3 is TGTGCCAGCAAAGAGACAGGGGTTAACACCATATATTTT. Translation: CASKETGVNTIYF.

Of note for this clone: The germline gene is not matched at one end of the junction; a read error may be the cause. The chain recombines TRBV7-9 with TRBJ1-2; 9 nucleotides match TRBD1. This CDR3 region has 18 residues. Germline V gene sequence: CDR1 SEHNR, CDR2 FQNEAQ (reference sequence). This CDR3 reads CSSTSEASPGQGGRGYTF. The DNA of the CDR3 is TGTTCCAGCACCTCCGAAGCCTCTCCGGGACAGGGAGGACGGGGCTACACCTTC.